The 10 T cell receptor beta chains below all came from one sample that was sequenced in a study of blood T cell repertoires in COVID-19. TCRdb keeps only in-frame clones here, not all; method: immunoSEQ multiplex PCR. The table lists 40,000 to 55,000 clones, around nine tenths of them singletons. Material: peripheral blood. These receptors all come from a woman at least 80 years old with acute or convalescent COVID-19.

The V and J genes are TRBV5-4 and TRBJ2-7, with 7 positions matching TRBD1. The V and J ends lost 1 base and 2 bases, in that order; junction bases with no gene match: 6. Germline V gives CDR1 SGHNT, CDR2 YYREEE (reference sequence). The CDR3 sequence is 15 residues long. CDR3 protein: CASSLNQGVAYEQYF. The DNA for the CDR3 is TGTGCCAGCAGCTTGAATCAGGGGGTGGCCTACGAGCAGTACTTC.

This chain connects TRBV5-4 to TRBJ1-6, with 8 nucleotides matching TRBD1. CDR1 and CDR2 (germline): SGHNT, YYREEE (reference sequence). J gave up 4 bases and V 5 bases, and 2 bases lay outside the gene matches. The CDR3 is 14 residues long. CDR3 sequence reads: CASSRDRYNSPLHF. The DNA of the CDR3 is TGTGCCAGCAGTAGGGACAGGTATAATTCACCCCTCCACTTT.

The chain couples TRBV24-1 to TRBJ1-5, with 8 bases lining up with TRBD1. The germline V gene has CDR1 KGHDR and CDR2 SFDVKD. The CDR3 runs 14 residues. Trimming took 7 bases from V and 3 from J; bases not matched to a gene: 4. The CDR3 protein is CATRGQGFNQPQHF. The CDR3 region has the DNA TGTGCCACCAGAGGACAGGGTTTCAATCAGCCCCAGCATTTT.

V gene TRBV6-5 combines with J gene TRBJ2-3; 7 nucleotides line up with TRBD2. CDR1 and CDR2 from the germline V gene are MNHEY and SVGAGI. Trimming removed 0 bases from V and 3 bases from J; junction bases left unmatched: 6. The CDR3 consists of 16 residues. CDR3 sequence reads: CASSYSAGARTDTQYF. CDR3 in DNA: TGTGCCAGCAGTTACTCCGCGGGAGCAAGGACAGATACGCAGTATTTT.

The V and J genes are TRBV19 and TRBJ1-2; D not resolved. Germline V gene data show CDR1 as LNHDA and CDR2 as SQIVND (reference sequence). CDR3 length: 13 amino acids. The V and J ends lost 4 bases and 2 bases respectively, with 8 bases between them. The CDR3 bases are TGTGCCAGTAGTAACGACGGGAACTATGGCTACACCTTC. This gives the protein CASSNDGNYGYTF. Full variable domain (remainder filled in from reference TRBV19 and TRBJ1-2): DGGITQSPKYLFRKEGQNVTLSCEQNLNHDAMYWYRQDPGQGLRLIYYSQIVNDFQKGDIAEGYSVSREKKESFPLTVTSAQKNPTAFYLCASSNDGNYGYTFGSGTRLTVV.

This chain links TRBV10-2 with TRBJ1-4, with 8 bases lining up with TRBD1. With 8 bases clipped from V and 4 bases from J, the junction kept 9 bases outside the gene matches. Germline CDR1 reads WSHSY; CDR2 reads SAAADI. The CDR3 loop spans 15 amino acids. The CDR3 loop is CASGTGRLGNEKLFF. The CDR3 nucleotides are TGCGCCAGCGGGACAGGAAGGTTAGGTAATGAAAAACTGTTTTTT.

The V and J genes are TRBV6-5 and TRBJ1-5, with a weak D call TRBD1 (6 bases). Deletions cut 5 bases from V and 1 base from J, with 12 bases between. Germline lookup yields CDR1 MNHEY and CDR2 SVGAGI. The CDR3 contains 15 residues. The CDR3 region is CASSMTGQSNQPQHF. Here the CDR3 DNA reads TGTGCCAGCAGTATGACAGGTCAGAGCAATCAGCCCCAGCATTTT.

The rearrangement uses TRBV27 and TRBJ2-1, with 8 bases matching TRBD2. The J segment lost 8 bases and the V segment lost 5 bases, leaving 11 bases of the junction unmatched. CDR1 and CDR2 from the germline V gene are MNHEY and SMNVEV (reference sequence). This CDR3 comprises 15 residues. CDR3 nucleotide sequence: TGTGCCAGCAGTCGCGAGGCGGGAGGCGGTTATGAGCAGTTCTTC. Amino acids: CASSREAGGGYEQFF.

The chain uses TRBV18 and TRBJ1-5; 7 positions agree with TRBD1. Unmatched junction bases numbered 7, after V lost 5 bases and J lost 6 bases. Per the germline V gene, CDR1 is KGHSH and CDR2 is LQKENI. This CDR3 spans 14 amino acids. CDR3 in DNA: TGTGCCAGCTCATCGACAGGGCCGCCTCAGCCCCAGCATTTT. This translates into CASSSTGPPQPQHF.

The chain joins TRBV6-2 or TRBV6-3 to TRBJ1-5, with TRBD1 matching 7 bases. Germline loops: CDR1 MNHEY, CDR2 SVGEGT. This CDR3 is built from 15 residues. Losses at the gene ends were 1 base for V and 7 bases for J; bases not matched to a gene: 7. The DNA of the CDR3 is TGTGCCAGCAGTTACTTCCAGGGGGTTGGACAGCCCCAGCATTTT. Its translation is CASSYFQGVGQPQHF.